This entry lists 26 T cell receptor beta chains sequenced from one sample in a study of T cell responses to AZD1222 COVID-19 vaccine. Using immunoSEQ multiplex PCR, the repertoire was profiled, and TCRdb retains in-frame clones only, with some absent. Among some 190,000 clones listed, about 90% were seen once. Sequenced here: peripheral blood, sampled on day 0 of AZD1222 vaccination. Receptors originate from an adult in good health.

This chain uses TRBV3-1 (or the pseudogene TRBV3-2) with TRBJ1-4, with TRBD1 matching 10 bases. J was trimmed by 7 bases and V by 5 bases; bases with no gene match: 1. The length of the CDR3 is 13 residues. CDR1 and CDR2 (germline): LGHDT, YNNKEL (reference sequence). CDR3 DNA sequence: TGTGCCAGCAGCAGGACAGGGGGTGAAAAACTGTTTTTT. Translating gives CASSRTGGEKLFF.

In its sample, this clone was seen once. The chain employs TRBV6-5 and TRBJ1-1; D ambiguous. The ends were cut back, 1 base at V and 7 bases at J, with 4 bases in the middle. The CDR3 has 11 amino acids. Looked up from germline, CDR1 is MNHEY and CDR2 is SVGAGI. In DNA form, the CDR3 reads TGTGCCAGCAGTTACTGGGGTGAAGCTTTCTTT. Translating gives CASSYWGEAFF.

This clone was seen just once. The rearrangement joins TRBV29-1 to TRBJ2-7, with 7 bases lining up with TRBD1. Germline V gives CDR1 SQVTM, CDR2 ANQGSEA. This CDR3 spans 14 amino acids. V lost 6 bases to trimming and J lost 2 bases; unmatched junction nucleotides: 10. CDR3 in DNA: TGCAGCGTCTCAGAGACAGGGAAACCCTACGAGCAGTACTTC. Translated: CSVSETGKPYEQYF.

The genes are TRBV25-1 and TRBJ1-6, with 9 bases that match TRBD1. CDR1 MGHDK and CDR2 SYGVNS come from the germline V gene. The CDR3 runs to 17 residues. V trimming: 0 bases; J trimming: 7 bases; junction bases outside the gene matches: 7. The CDR3 reads CASSEYRTGVGNSPLHF. The CDR3 DNA reads TGTGCCAGCAGTGAATATAGGACAGGGGTGGGAAATTCACCCCTCCACTTT.

The gene calls are TRBV11-2 and TRBJ2-1; 8 bases match TRBD2. Germline CDR1 SGHAT, CDR2 FQNNGV. The CDR3 spans 16 residues. Unmatched junction bases numbered 5, after V lost 0 bases and J lost 4 bases. The CDR3 is CASSLDGSGGYNEQFF. The CDR3, as DNA: TGTGCCAGCAGCTTAGACGGCAGCGGGGGTTACAATGAGCAGTTCTTC.

The J gene is TRBJ1-6, the V gene TRBV7-6; D ambiguous. Germline V gives CDR1 SGHVS, CDR2 FNYEAQ. Trimming cost V 4 bases and J 10 bases, with 8 bases left between them. The CDR3 totals 12 residues. For the CDR3, the DNA is TGTGCCAGCAGCTCACCAGTGTCACCCCTCCACTTT. Its protein is CASSSPVSPLHF.

The rearrangement links TRBV4-1 to TRBJ2-7, with unresolved D. Trimming shortened V by 0 bases and J by 10 bases, and 10 bases separated the two germline ends. CDR3 size: 12 residues. CDR1 is MGHRA, CDR2 YSYEKL, per germline. CDR3 in DNA: TGCGCCAGCAGCCAAGATTCGGCTCTCCAGTACTTC. Translation gives CASSQDSALQYF.

The chain recombines TRBV5-1 with TRBJ1-2; tentatively, D is TRBD1 (6 bases). The V gene's germline CDR1 is SGHRS and CDR2 YFSETQ. This CDR3 contains 13 residues. The V and J ends lost 0 bases and 8 bases respectively, with 11 bases between them. CDR3 sequence: CASSLAGQYGYTF. The CDR3 bases are TGCGCCAGCAGCTTGGCGGGACAATACGGCTACACCTTC.

The chain has TRBV7-8 and TRBJ1-3; a possible D gene is TRBD1 (5 bases). V lost 3 bases, J lost 0 bases, and 21 bases lay in between. Germline V lookup: CDR1 SGHVS, CDR2 FQNEAQ. The CDR3 has 19 amino acids. The CDR3, as DNA: TGTGCCAGCAGCTTTATTAACTGGGACGCGAGGGGCTCTGGAAACACCATATATTTT. The encoded protein is CASSFINWDARGSGNTIYF.

The chain carries TRBV11-2 and TRBJ2-1, with D unclear. Trimming cost V 0 bases and J 9 bases, with 9 bases left between them. This CDR3 contains 13 residues. Germline V gives CDR1 SGHAT, CDR2 FQNNGV. The chain's CDR3 is CASSLETVGEQFF. Here the CDR3 DNA reads TGTGCCAGCAGCTTAGAAACGGTCGGTGAGCAGTTCTTC.

This clone was seen once. The V and J genes are TRBV28 and TRBJ2-1, with 7 bases that match TRBD2. Trimming removed 8 bases from V and 10 bases from J; junction bases left unmatched: 17. The CDR3 is 15 residues long. Germline V gives CDR1 MDHEN, CDR2 SYDVKM. CDR3 sequence: CASGPWRSGVGEQFF. The CDR3 nucleotides are TGTGCCAGCGGCCCCTGGAGAAGCGGGGTGGGGGAGCAGTTCTTC.

The V call is TRBV6-5, the J call TRBJ1-6; 10 bases are a match to TRBD1. With 6 bases clipped from V and 10 bases from J, the junction kept 6 bases outside the gene matches. The CDR3 length is 14 residues. Per the germline V gene, CDR1 is MNHEY and CDR2 is SVGAGI. The CDR3 loop is CASSPGTGVSPLHF. The CDR3 nucleotides read TGTGCCAGCAGCCCCGGGACAGGGGTATCACCCCTCCACTTT.

This clone appeared a few times. The genes are TRBV19 and TRBJ2-3; D call uncertain. V gave up 7 bases and J gave up 1 base, with 12 bases separating them. The CDR3 is made up of 14 amino acids. CDR1 and CDR2 from the germline V gene are LNHDA and SQIVND (reference sequence). In DNA form, the CDR3 reads TGTGCCAGTACTAGGGATTTCGGCACAGATACGCAGTATTTT. Translating gives CASTRDFGTDTQYF.

The rearrangement links TRBV19 to TRBJ2-1; 12 bases fit TRBD2. Germline CDR1 reads LNHDA; CDR2 reads SQIVND (reference sequence). V lost 2 bases and J lost 9; bases outside the gene matches: 8. CDR3 length: 16 residues. CDR3 sequence: CASSIWLAGGPREQFF. The CDR3 coding sequence is TGTGCCAGTAGTATATGGCTAGCGGGGGGGCCTCGTGAGCAGTTCTTC.

The V and J genes are TRBV9 and TRBJ2-7, with TRBD1 matching 8 bases. This CDR3 is 15 amino acids long. The J segment lost 0 bases and the V segment lost 4 bases, leaving 6 bases of the junction unmatched. Germline V gives CDR1 SGDLS, CDR2 YYNGEE. The CDR3 spells CASSPWGQASYEQYF. CDR3 nucleotide sequence: TGTGCCAGCAGCCCCTGGGGACAGGCCTCCTACGAGCAGTACTTC. Supplemented by reference TRBV9 and TRBJ2-7, the full variable domain reads DSGVTQTPKHLITATGQRVTLRCSPRSGDLSVYWYQQSLDQGLQFLIQYYNGEERAKGNILERFSAQQFPDLHSELNLSSLELGDSALYFCASSPWGQASYEQYFGPGTRLTVT.

This clone has just a few counts. This sequence joins TRBV4-1 and TRBJ2-7; TRBD2 agrees at 7 bases. The germline gives CDR1 MGHRA, CDR2 YSYEKL. The CDR3 consists of 16 residues. V lost 0 bases and J lost 0; bases outside the gene matches: 5. The chain's CDR3 is CASSQEPAGSSYEQYF. The CDR3, as DNA: TGCGCCAGCAGCCAAGAACCAGCGGGGAGCTCCTACGAGCAGTACTTC.

This sequence joins TRBV27 and TRBJ2-1, with 8 bases identical to TRBD1. Germline CDR1 and CDR2: MNHEY and SMNVEV (reference sequence). The CDR3 sequence is 17 residues long. V was clipped by 5 bases and J by 4 bases; unmatched bases: 13. CDR3 nucleotide sequence: TGTGCCAGCAGTACCCGACAGGGGCCCTACAGGTACAATGAGCAGTTCTTC. The encoded protein is CASSTRQGPYRYNEQFF.

The chain carries TRBV5-6 and TRBJ2-5; 8 bases agree with TRBD1. V lost 0 bases and J lost 3; bases outside the gene matches: 7. The CDR3 consists of 16 residues. From germline, CDR1 is SGHDT and CDR2 YYEEEE. In nucleotides, the CDR3 is TGTGCCAGCAGCTTGGCGGGACAGGTGGGCAAAGAGACCCAGTACTTC. Its translation: CASSLAGQVGKETQYF.

The gene calls are TRBV2 and TRBJ1-2; 9 bases fit TRBD1. J was trimmed by 4 bases and V by 5 bases; bases with no gene match: 5. The CDR3 sequence is 14 residues long. CDR1 SNHLY and CDR2 FYNNEI come from the germline V gene. CDR3: CASSPGQGTYGYTF. In nucleotides, the CDR3 is TGTGCCAGCAGTCCCGGACAGGGGACCTATGGCTACACCTTC.

This CDR3 is CASSEGGVGNIQYF. The CDR3 coding sequence is TGTGCCAGCAGTGAAGGTGGGGTTGGGAACATTCAGTACTTC. The J gene is TRBJ2-4, the V gene TRBV2; no clear D gene. From germline, CDR1 is SNHLY and CDR2 FYNNEI. V lost 1 base and J 7 bases, leaving 11 bases between the germline ends. The CDR3 has 14 amino acids.

The chain combines TRBV5-6 with TRBJ1-2; tentatively, D is TRBD1 (6 bases). Germline CDR1 is SGHDT and CDR2 is YYEEEE. This CDR3 contains 13 residues. V dropped 1 base and J dropped 8 bases, with 12 bases sitting between them. The CDR3 DNA sequence: TGTGCCAGCAGCTTGTCACAGGGCGGCGGCTACACCTTC. Translating it yields CASSLSQGGGYTF.

This chain links TRBV27 with TRBJ1-2; D ambiguous. CDR3 length equals 15 residues. Germline CDR1 and CDR2: MNHEY and SMNVEV (reference sequence). The germline V and J ends were trimmed by 0 bases and 5 bases, with 13 bases remaining between them. DNA for the CDR3: TGTGCCAGCAGTTTATCGGCAGGAGTCGGGTATGGCTACACCTTC. This codes for CASSLSAGVGYGYTF.

The chain joins TRBV28 to TRBJ2-1; D tentatively reads TRBD1 or TRBD2 (5 bases each). Trimming took off 6 bases at V and 3 bases at J, with 12 bases between the two ends. Germline CDR1 reads MDHEN; CDR2 reads SYDVKM. This CDR3 region has 14 residues. The CDR3 sequence: CASSSGRYYNEQFF. The CDR3 DNA follows: TGTGCCAGCAGCTCGGGACGGTACTACAATGAGCAGTTCTTC.

Of note for this clone: Other DNA sequences in this specimen translate into the identical CDR3. V is TRBV12-3 or TRBV12-4 and J is TRBJ2-3; D gene uncertain. This CDR3 is 11 amino acids long. V was clipped by 1 base and J by 6 bases, with 2 bases between them. The CDR3 DNA follows: TGTGCCAGCAGTTTAGGGGATACGCAGTATTTT. This translates into CASSLGDTQYF.

The chain employs TRBV19 and TRBJ1-1; perhaps TRBD1 as D (6 bases). Germline V lookup: CDR1 LNHDA, CDR2 SQIVND (reference sequence). The CDR3 is made up of 14 amino acids. Trimming pared 5 bases from V and 5 bases from J, leaving 15 bases between. The CDR3 DNA is TGTGCCAGTAGTCTCTCCTACAGGGAGACTGAAGCTTTCTTT. Amino acid sequence: CASSLSYRETEAFF.

The chain couples TRBV30 to TRBJ2-5, with 13 bases matching TRBD2. The germline gives CDR1 GTSNPN, CDR2 SVGIG (reference sequence). The CDR3 has 15 amino acids. V lost 5 bases and J lost 2; bases outside the gene matches: 5. CDR3 DNA: TGTGCCTGGGCGGCGGGACTAGCGGGGCAAGAGACCCAGTACTTC. Residues: CAWAAGLAGQETQYF.